This record covers a single TCR beta chain. The antigen remains undetermined. Unmatched junction bases numbered 4, after V lost 4 bases and J lost 4 bases. Germline V gene lookup returns CDR1 MNHEY and CDR2 SVGAGI. The CDR3 spans 14 residues. This sample is part of a study of chemoradiotherapy in HPV16-positive cancers. Turning to the study itself: Functional T-cell assays on a couple of HPV16-positive patients' cells defined candidate HPV-specific clones and common TCR motifs.

Overall study results and limits: Better recurrence-free survival went with HPV-responsive T-cell expansion in HPV16-positive patients.

Some clones are missing from TCRdb's copy, which holds only in-frame ones; the method was immunoSEQ multiplex PCR. The sample holds some 29,000 clones, roughly 93% seen once. Samples were taken several times over chemoradiotherapy. The source is a human donor with HPV-associated anogenital cancer. The sample consisted of blood, taken from a patient who underwent chemoradiotherapy. V is TRBV6-5 and J is TRBJ1-3; 7 bases agree with TRBD1. CDR3 loop: CASSSRQGGNTIYF. CDR3 DNA: TGTGCCAGCAGTTCCCGACAGGGCGGAAACACCATATATTTT.